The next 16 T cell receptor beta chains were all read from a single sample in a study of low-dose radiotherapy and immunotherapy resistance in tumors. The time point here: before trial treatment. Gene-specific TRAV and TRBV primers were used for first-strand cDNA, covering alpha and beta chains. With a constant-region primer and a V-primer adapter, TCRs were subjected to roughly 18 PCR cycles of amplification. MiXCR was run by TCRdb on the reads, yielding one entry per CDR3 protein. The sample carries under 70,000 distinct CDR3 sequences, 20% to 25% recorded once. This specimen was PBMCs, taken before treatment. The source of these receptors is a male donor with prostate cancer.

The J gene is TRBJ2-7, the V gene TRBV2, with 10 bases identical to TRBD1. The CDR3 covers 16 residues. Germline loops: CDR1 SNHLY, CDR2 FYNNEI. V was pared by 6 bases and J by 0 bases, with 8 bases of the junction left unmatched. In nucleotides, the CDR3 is TGTGCCAGCAGGGAGGGGACAGGGGCTACCTCCTACGAGCAGTACTTC. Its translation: CASREGTGATSYEQYF.

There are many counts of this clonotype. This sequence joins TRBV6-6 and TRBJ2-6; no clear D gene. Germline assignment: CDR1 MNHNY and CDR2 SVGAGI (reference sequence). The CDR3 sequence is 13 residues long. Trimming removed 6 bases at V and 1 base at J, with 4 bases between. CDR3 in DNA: TGTGCCAGCAGCATATCTGGGGCCAACGTCCTGACTTTC. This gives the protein CASSISGANVLTF.

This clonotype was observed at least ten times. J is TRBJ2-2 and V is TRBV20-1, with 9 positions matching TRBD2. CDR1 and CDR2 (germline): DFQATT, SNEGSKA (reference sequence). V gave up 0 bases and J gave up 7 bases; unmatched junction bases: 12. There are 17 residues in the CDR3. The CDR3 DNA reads TGCAGTGCTAGAGATTTAGGAGCGGGAGGCCAGGTCGGGGAGCTGTTTTTT. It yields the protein CSARDLGAGGQVGELFF.

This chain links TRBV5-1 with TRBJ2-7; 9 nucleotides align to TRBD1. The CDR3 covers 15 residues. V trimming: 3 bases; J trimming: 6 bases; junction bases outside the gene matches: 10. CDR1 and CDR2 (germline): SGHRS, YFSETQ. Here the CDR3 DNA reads TGCGCCAGCAGCTCTTCCGGGACAGGGCTTATCGAGCAGTACTTC. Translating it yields CASSSSGTGLIEQYF. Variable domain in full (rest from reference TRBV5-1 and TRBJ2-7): KAGVTQTPRYLIKTRGQQVTLSCSPISGHRSVSWYQQTPGQGLQFLFEYFSETQRNKGNFPGRFSGRQFSNSRSEMNVSTLELGDSALYLCASSSSGTGLIEQYFGPGTRLTVT.

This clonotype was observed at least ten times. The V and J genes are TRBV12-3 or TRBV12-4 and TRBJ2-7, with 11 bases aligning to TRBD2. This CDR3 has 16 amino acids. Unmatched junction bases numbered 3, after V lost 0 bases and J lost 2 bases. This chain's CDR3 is CASSLALSGRAYEQYF. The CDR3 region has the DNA TGTGCCAGCAGTTTAGCCCTTAGCGGGAGGGCCTACGAGCAGTACTTC.

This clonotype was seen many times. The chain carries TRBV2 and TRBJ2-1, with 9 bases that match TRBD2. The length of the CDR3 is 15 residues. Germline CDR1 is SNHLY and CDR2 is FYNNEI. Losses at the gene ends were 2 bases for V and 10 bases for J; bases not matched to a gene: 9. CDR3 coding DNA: TGTGCCAGCAGTGAAAGGTCTAGCGGGAAGGCGGAGCAGTTCTTC. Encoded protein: CASSERSSGKAEQFF. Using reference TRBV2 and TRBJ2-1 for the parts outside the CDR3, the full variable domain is EPEVTQTPSHQVTQMGQEVILRCVPISNHLYFYWYRQILGQKVEFLVSFYNNEISEKSEIFDDQFSVERPDGSNFTLKIRSTKLEDSAMYFCASSERSSGKAEQFFGPGTRLTVL.

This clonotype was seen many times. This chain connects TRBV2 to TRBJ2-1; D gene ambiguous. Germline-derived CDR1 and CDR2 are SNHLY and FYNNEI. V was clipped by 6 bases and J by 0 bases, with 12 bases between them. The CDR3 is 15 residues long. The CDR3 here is CASSAGPSSYNEQFF. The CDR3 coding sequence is TGTGCCAGCAGCGCCGGCCCAAGCTCCTACAATGAGCAGTTCTTC.

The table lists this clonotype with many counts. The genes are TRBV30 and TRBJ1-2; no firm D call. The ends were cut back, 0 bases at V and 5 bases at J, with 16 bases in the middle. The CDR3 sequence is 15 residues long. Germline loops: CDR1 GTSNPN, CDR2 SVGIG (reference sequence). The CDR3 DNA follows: TGTGCCTGGAGTGTACCGGGTTCGGGTCCTTATGGCTACACCTTC. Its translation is CAWSVPGSGPYGYTF.

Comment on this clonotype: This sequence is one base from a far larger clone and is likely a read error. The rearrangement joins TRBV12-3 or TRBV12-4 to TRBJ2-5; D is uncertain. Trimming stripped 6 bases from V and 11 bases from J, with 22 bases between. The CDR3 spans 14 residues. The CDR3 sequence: CASSPVGTYNEQYF. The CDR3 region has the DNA TGTGCCAGCAGCCCCGTGGGAACCTACAATGAGCAGTACTTC.

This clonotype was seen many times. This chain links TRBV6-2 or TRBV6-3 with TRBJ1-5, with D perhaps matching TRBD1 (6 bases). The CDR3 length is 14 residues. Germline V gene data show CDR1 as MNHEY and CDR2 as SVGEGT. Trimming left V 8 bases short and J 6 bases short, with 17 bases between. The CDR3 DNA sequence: TGTGCCAGCGTCACGACAGGCCTCGGTCAGCCCCAGCATTTT. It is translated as CASVTTGLGQPQHF.

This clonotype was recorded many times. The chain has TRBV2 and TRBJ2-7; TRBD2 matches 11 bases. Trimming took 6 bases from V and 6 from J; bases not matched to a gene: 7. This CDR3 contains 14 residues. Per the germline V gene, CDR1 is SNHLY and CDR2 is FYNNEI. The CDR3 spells CASSLAGGIGEQYF. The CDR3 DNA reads TGTGCCAGCAGCCTAGCGGGAGGTATTGGCGAGCAGTACTTC.

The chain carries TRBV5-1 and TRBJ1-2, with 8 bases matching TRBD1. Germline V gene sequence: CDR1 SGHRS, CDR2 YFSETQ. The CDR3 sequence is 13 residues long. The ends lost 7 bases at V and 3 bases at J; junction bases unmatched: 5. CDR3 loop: CASQSGGDYGYTF. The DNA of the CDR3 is TGCGCCAGCCAATCAGGGGGCGACTATGGCTACACCTTC.

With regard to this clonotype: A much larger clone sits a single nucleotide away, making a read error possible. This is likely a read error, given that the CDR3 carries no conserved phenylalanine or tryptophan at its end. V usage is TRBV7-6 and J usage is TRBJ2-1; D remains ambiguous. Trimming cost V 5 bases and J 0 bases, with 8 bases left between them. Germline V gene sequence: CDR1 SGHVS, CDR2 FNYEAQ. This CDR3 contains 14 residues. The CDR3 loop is CASSPPSSYNEQFI. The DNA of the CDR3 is TGTGCCAGCAGCCCGCCCAGCTCCTACAATGAGCAGTTCATC.

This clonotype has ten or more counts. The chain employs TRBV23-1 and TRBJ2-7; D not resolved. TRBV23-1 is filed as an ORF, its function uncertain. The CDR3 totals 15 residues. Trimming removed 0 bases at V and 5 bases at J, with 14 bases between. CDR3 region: CASSQSRQVDNEQYF. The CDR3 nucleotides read TGCGCCAGCAGTCAATCGCGCCAGGTTGACAACGAGCAGTACTTC.

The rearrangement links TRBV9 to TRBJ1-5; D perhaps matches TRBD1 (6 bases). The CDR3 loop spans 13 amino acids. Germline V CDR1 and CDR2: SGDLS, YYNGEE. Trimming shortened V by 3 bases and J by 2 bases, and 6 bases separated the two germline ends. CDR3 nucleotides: TGTGCCAGCAGCGGACAGGGCAATCAGCCCCAGCATTTT. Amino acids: CASSGQGNQPQHF.

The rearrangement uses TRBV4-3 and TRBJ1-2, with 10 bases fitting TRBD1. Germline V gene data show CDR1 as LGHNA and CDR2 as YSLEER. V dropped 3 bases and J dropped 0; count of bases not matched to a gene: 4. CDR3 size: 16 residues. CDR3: CASSQTGGRANYGYTF. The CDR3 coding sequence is TGCGCCAGCAGCCAGACAGGGGGCCGCGCTAACTATGGCTACACCTTC.